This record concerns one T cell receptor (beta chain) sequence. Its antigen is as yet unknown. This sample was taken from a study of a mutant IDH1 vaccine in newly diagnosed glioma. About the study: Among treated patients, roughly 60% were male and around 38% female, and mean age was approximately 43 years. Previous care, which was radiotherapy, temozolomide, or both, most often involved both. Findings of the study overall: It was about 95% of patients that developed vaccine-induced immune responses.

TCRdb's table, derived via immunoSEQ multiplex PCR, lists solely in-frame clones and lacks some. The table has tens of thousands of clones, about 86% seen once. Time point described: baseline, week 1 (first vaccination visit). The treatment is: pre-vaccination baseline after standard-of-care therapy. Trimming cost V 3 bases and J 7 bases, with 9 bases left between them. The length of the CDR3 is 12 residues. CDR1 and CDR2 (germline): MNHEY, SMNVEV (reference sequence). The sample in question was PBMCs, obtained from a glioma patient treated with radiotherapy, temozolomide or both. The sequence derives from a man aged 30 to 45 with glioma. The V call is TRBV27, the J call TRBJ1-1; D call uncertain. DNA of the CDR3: TGTGCCAGCAGTTTTAATGGCTTTGAAGCTTTCTTT. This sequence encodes CASSFNGFEAFF.